This TCR beta chain was found in a study of CD8 T cells in Susac syndrome. Sequencing of TCR beta was performed on blood CD8+ T cells and on blood CD4+ T cells. Negative isolation yielded CD4+ and CD8+ T cells, and FACS enriched TEMRA cells. CDR3 length: 13 residues. V gave up 4 bases and J gave up 11 bases, with 14 bases separating them. Germline CDR1 reads LGHDT; CDR2 reads YNNKEL (reference sequence). With random hexamers, about 0.5 to 1 ug RNA was reverse transcribed. Amplification of TCR beta CDR3 by immunoSEQ multiplex PCR spanned 54 Vbeta and 13 Jbeta. TCRdb passed the immunoSEQ multiplex PCR reads through MiXCR, listing each CDR3 protein once. The sample includes 170,000 or so distinct CDR3 sequences, under 95% of them seen just once.

Sequencing was performed on CD4+ T cells from PBMCs. The receptor was derived from a human donor with multiple sclerosis. The rearrangement uses TRBV3-1 and TRBJ1-4; no definite D call. The CDR3 spells CASSPPLGVKLFF. The CDR3 DNA is TGTGCCAGCAGCCCTCCCCTGGGAGTGAAACTGTTTTTT.